These 3 T cell receptor beta chains originate from one sample sequenced in a study of cytomegalovirus exposure and HLA in healthy donors. Here immunoSEQ multiplex PCR was the method, and the copy in TCRdb shows in-frame clones only, minus some. Here the sample spans some 140,000 clones, more than 70% being singletons. The sample comprised PBMCs. The receptor source for this set is a human donor in good health.

This chain uses TRBV2 with TRBJ2-7, with TRBD2 matching 14 bases. CDR3 length equals 14 residues. Trimming took 7 bases from V and 7 from J; bases not matched to a gene: 6. Germline CDR1 is SNHLY and CDR2 is FYNNEI. The chain's CDR3 is CASTRTSGRSEQYF. The CDR3 nucleotides read TGTGCCAGCACCCGGACTAGCGGGAGGTCGGAGCAGTACTTC.

This sequence joins TRBV6-1 and TRBJ1-4; TRBD1 agrees at 7 bases. In germline, CDR1 is MNHNS, CDR2 SASEGT. Trimming cost V 4 bases and J 0 bases; bases outside gene matches: 8. The CDR3 contains 17 residues. The CDR3 bases are TGTGCCAGCAGTGGCCCGACAGGGTTTGCAACTAATGAAAAACTGTTTTTT. Its translation is CASSGPTGFATNEKLFF.

The chain links TRBV18 to TRBJ1-4; D possibly corresponds to TRBD1 (5 bases). CDR3 size: 16 residues. CDR1 is KGHSH, CDR2 LQKENI, per germline. Trimming stripped 3 bases from V and 6 bases from J, with 17 bases between. CDR3 in DNA: TGTGCCAGCTCACCCTACCCCGGGAGAGGGGATGAAAAACTGTTTTTT. It encodes CASSPYPGRGDEKLFF.